These T cell receptor beta chains were read from a single sample in a study of blood T cell repertoires in COVID-19. Produced via immunoSEQ multiplex PCR; TCRdb's table is partial and in-frame only. This sample has 150,000 or so clones, with 80% to 85% found just once. Sequencing used peripheral blood. The receptors come from a man younger than 30 with active or convalescent COVID-19. CDR3s include the opening cysteine and the closing phenylalanine or tryptophan. The D gene is left open where the match is weak. A clone size is listed for some rows: how often the clone was seen (once, few, many), or a class if it is expanded.

clone size,CDR3 length,D gene,J gene,V gene,CDR3 protein,CDR3 DNA
few,17,TRBD2,TRBJ2-1,TRBV10-3,CAISASTRGGNQNEQFF,TGTGCCATCAGTGCCAGCACCCGGGGGGGTAATCAGAATGAGCAGTTCTTC
NA,12,NA,TRBJ2-3,TRBV13,CASSLGSDTQYF,TGTGCCAGCAGCTTAGGCTCAGATACGCAGTATTTT
NA,14,TRBD1,TRBJ2-7,TRBV6-1,CASSELGGSYEQYF,TGTGCCAGCAGTGAGTTAGGGGGCAGCTACGAGCAGTACTTC
once,15,NA,TRBJ2-3,TRBV2,CASSELGLSTDTQYF,TGTGCCAGCAGTGAATTGGGACTCAGCACAGATACGCAGTATTTT
NA,13,NA,TRBJ2-7,TRBV2,CASSYDRAGEQYF,TGTGCCAGCAGCTATGACAGGGCGGGAGAGCAGTACTTC
NA,15,NA,TRBJ1-5,TRBV6-2/TRBV6-3,CASSPTGGLNQPQHF,TGTGCCAGCAGTCCGACGGGGGGTCTCAATCAGCCCCAGCATTTT
NA,15,NA,TRBJ1-2,TRBV7-9,CASSLEVQGQRGYTF,TGTGCCAGCAGCTTAGAGGTACAGGGTCAGCGGGGCTACACCTTC
NA,17,NA,TRBJ2-3,TRBV5-1,CASSLARGGGYTDTQYF,TGCGCCAGCAGCTTGGCGAGGGGAGGTGGTTACACAGATACGCAGTATTTT
NA,15,TRBD2,TRBJ2-1,TRBV9,CASSAGGTTNNEQFF,TGTGCCAGCAGCGCCGGAGGGACTACTAATAATGAGCAGTTCTTC
NA,12,TRBD1,TRBJ1-1,TRBV29-1,CSGTRDRGEAFF,TGCAGCGGCACCCGGGACAGGGGGGAAGCTTTCTTT
once,12,NA,TRBJ1-5,TRBV25-1,CASSATNQPQHF,TGTGCCAGCAGTGCAACAAATCAGCCCCAGCATTTT
NA,15,TRBD1,TRBJ1-2,TRBV9,CASSVTDRVLGGYTF,TGTGCCAGCAGCGTTACAGACAGGGTTCTGGGCGGCTACACCTTC
few,13,NA,TRBJ2-7,TRBV2,CASSMETSYEQYF,TGTGCCAGCTCGATGGAGACGTCCTACGAGCAGTACTTC
NA,14,NA,TRBJ1-4,TRBV6-5,CASRTRDKGEKLFF,TGTGCCAGCAGAACTCGGGACAAAGGAGAAAAACTGTTTTTT
NA,13,NA,TRBJ1-1,TRBV7-9,CASTRRGNTEAFF,TGTGCCAGCACCCGACGAGGGAACACTGAAGCTTTCTTT
NA,13,TRBD1,TRBJ2-1,TRBV3-1/TRBV3-2,CASSQPGQGEQFF,TGTGCCAGCAGCCAACCGGGACAGGGAGAACAGTTCTTC
NA,13,NA,TRBJ2-7,TRBV14,CASSQDLSYEQYF,TGTGCCAGCAGCCAAGATCTCTCCTACGAGCAGTACTTC
NA,13,NA,TRBJ2-2,TRBV6-5,CASSYRGVGELFF,TGTGCCAGCAGTTACAGGGGCGTCGGGGAGCTGTTTTTT
NA,16,TRBD1,TRBJ1-2,TRBV4-1,CASSQGGTGNYYGYTF,TGCGCCAGCAGCCAAGGAGGGACAGGGAATTACTATGGCTACACCTTC
NA,15,NA,TRBJ1-1,TRBV7-6,CASSLSGGRNTEAFF,TGTGCCAGCAGCTTATCGGGGGGAAGGAACACTGAAGCTTTCTTT
NA,17,TRBD2,TRBJ2-1,TRBV28,CASSLTGAGGPYNEQFF,TGTGCCAGCAGTTTAACGGGGGCGGGAGGGCCGTACAATGAGCAGTTCTTC
NA,12,NA,TRBJ2-3,TRBV10-3,CAIQGSGDTQYF,TGTGCCATCCAGGGGAGTGGAGATACGCAGTATTTT
NA,14,NA,TRBJ2-5,TRBV4-1,CASSNRGGQETQYF,TGCGCCAGTTCCAACAGGGGGGGACAAGAGACCCAGTACTTC
NA,17,TRBD1,TRBJ1-3,TRBV4-3,CASSRKTGVSSGNTIYF,TGCGCCAGCAGCCGGAAGACAGGGGTGAGCTCTGGAAACACCATATATTTT
NA,15,NA,TRBJ2-3,TRBV10-1,CASSTRQTSTDTQYF,TGCGCCAGCAGTACCCGACAGACTAGCACAGATACGCAGTATTTT